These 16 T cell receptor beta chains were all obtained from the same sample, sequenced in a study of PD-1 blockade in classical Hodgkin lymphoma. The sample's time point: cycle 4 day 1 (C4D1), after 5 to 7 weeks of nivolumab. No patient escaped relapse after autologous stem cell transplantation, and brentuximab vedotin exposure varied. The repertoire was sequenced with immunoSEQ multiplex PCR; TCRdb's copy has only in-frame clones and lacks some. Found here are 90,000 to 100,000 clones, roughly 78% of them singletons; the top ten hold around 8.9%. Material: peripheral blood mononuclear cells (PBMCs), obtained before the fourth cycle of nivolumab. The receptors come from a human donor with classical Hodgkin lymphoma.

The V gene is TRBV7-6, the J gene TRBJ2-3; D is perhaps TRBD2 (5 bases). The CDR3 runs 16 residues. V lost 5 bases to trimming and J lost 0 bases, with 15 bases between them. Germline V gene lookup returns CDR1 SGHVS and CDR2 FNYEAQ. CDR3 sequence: CASSRGPFSSTDTQYF. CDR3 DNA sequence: TGTGCCAGCAGCCGCGGGCCCTTTTCTAGCACAGATACGCAGTATTTT.

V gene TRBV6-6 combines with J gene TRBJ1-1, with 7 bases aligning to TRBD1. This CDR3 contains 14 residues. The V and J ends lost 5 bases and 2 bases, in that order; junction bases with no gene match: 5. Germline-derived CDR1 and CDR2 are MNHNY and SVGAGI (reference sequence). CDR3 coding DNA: TGTGCCAGCAGTCCGGGACAGTCAAACACTGAAGCTTTCTTT. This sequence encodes CASSPGQSNTEAFF.

CDR3 in DNA: TGTGCCAGCAGCTTAGGGTCCACAGATACGCAGTATTTT. Protein product: CASSLGSTDTQYF. V is TRBV11-3 and J is TRBJ2-3; no clear D gene. Trimming pared 1 base from V and 2 bases from J, leaving 4 bases between. CDR3 length: 13 residues. CDR1 is SGHNT, CDR2 YENEEA, per germline.

CDR3 in amino acids: CASSSGSPFSYEQYF. The CDR3 DNA sequence: TGCGCCAGCAGTTCAGGGTCACCGTTCTCCTACGAGCAGTACTTC. The chain joins TRBV5-1 to TRBJ2-7; D may be TRBD1 (5 bases). CDR3 length: 15 residues. Germline V gives CDR1 SGHRS, CDR2 YFSETQ. Trimming shortened V by 5 bases and J by 0 bases, and 15 bases separated the two germline ends.

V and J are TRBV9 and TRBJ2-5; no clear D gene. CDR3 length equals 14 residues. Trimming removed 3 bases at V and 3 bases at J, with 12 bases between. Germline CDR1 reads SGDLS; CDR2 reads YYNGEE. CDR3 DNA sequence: TGTGCCAGCAGCGCCCCTGGGCTGGAAGAGACCCAGTACTTC. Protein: CASSAPGLEETQYF.

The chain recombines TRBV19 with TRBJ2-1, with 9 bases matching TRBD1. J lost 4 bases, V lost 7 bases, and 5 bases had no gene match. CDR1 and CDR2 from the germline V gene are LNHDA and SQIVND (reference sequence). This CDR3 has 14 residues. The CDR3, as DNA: TGTGCCAGTAAGGGGGACAGGGCTTACAATGAGCAGTTCTTC. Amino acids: CASKGDRAYNEQFF.

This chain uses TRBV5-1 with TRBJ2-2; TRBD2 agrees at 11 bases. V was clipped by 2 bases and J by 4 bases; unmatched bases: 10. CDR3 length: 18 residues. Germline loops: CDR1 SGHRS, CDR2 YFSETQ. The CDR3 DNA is TGCGCCAGCAGCTTCAGTACTAGCGGGAGAAGAGGCACCGGGGAGCTGTTTTTT. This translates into CASSFSTSGRRGTGELFF.

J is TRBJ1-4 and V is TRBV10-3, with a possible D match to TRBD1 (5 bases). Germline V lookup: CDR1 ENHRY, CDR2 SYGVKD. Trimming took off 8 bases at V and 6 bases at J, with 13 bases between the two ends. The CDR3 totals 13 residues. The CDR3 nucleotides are TGTGCCATCTCCCTCGGGACTGATGAAAAACTGTTTTTT. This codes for CAISLGTDEKLFF.

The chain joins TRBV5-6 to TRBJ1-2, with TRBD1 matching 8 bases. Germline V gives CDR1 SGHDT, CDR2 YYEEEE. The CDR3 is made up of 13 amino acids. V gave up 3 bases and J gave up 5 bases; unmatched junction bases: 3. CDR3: CASSSGQVYGYTF. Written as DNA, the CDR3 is TGTGCCAGCAGCTCGGGACAGGTATATGGCTACACCTTC.

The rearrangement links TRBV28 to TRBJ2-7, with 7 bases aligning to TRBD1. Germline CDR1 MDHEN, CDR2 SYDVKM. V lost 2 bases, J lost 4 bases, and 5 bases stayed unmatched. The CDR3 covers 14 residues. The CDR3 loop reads CASSLLYRGYEQYF. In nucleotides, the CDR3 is TGTGCCAGCAGTTTACTCTACAGGGGTTACGAGCAGTACTTC.

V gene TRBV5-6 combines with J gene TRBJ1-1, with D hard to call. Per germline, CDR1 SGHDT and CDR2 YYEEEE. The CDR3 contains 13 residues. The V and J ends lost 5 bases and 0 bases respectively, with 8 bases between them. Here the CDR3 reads CASSTRMNTEAFF. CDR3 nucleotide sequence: TGTGCCAGCAGTACCCGGATGAACACTGAAGCTTTCTTT.

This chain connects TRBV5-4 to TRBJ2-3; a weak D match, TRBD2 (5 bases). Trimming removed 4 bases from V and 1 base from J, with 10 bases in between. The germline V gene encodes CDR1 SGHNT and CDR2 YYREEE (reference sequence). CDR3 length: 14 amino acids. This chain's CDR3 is CASSRTAGTDTQYF. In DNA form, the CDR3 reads TGTGCCAGCAGCCGGACTGCCGGCACAGATACGCAGTATTTT.

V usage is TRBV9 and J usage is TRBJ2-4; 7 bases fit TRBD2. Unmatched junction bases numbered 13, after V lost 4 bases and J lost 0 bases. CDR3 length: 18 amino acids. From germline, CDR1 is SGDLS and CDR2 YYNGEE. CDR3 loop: CASSPKGGAGLAKNIQYF. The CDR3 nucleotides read TGTGCCAGCAGCCCAAAGGGAGGGGCAGGGTTAGCCAAAAACATTCAGTACTTC.

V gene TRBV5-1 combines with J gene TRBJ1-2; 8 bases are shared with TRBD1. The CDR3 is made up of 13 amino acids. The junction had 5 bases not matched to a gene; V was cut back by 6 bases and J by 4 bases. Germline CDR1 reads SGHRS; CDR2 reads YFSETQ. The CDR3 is CASNSGTGYGYTF. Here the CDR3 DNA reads TGCGCCAGCAATTCCGGGACAGGCTATGGCTACACCTTC.

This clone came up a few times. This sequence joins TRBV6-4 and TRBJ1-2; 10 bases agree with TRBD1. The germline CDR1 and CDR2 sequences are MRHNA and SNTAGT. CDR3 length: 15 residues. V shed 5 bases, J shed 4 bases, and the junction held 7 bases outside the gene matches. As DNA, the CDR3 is TGTGCCAGCAGTCCTCGGACAGGGGGTAGCTATGGCTACACCTTC. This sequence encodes CASSPRTGGSYGYTF.

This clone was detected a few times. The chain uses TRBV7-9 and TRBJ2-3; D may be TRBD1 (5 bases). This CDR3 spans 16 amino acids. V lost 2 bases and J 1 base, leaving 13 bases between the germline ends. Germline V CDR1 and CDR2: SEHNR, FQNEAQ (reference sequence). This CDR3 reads CASSLRGFYGTDTQYF. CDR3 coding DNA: TGTGCCAGCAGCTTAAGGGGATTCTATGGCACAGATACGCAGTATTTT.